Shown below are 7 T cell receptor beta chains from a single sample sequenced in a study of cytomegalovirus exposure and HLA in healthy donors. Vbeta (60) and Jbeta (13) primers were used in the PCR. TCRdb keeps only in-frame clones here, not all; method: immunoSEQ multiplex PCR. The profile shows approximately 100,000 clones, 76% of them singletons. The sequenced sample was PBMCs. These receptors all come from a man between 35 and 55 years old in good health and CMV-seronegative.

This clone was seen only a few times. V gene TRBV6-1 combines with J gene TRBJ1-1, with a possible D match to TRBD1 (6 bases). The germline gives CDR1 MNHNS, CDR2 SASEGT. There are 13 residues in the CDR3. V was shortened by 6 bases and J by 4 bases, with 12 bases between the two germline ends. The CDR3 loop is CASSTGRGTEAFF. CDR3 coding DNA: TGTGCCAGCAGCACAGGGAGGGGCACTGAAGCTTTCTTT.

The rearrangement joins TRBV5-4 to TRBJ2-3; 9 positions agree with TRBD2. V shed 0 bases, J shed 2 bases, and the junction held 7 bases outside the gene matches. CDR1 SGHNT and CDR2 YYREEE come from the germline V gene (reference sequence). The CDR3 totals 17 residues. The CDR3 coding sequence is TGTGCCAGCAGCTTGGGTAGCGGGAGCCCATACACAGATACGCAGTATTTT. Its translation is CASSLGSGSPYTDTQYF.

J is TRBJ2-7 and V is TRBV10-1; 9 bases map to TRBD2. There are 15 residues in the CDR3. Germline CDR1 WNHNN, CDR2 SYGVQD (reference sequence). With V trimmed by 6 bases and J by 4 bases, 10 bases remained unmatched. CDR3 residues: CASSPGLAAPYEQYF. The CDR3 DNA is TGCGCCAGCAGCCCGGGACTAGCAGCTCCGTACGAGCAGTACTTC.

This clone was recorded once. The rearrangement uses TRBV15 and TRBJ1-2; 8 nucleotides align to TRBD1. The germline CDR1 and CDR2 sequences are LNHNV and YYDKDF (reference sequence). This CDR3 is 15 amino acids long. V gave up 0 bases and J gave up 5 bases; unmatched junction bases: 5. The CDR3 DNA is TGTGCCACCAGCAGAGATAACCAGGGGGCGTATGGCTACACCTTC. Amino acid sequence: CATSRDNQGAYGYTF.

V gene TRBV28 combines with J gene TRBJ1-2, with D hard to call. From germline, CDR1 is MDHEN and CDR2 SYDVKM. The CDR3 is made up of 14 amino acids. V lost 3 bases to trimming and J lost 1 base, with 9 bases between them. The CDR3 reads CASSFQTNNYGYTF. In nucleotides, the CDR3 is TGTGCCAGCAGTTTTCAGACAAATAACTATGGCTACACCTTC.

CDR3 protein: CASRKQESNTEAFF. The CDR3 region has the DNA TGTGCCAGCAGGAAACAGGAATCGAACACTGAAGCTTTCTTT. The V call is TRBV2, the J call TRBJ1-1, with D tentatively TRBD1 (5 bases). The V gene's germline CDR1 is SNHLY and CDR2 FYNNEI. The CDR3 runs 14 residues. V was clipped by 6 bases and J by 1 base, with 12 bases between them.

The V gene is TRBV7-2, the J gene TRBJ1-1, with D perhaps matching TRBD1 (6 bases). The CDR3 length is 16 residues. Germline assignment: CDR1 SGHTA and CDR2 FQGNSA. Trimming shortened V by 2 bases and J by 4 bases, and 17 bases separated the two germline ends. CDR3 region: CASSLHRPDRLTEAFF. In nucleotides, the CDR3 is TGTGCCAGCAGCTTACATAGACCTGACAGGCTCACTGAAGCTTTCTTT.